The clone carrying this T cell receptor beta chain was seen more than once but under ten times. No antigen is known for it. The data originate from a study of T-cell reconstitution after alpha-beta-depleted transplantation in children. Using unique molecular identifiers, the investigators prepared the TCRbeta library. TCRdb fed the PCR reads into MiXCR, producing one record per CDR3 protein. In the table there are over 200,000 distinct CDR3 sequences, roughly 8.1% of which are singletons. Trimming cost V 4 bases and J 2 bases; bases outside gene matches: 23. This CDR3 region has 20 residues. CDR1 SQVTM and CDR2 ANQGSEA come from the germline V gene. General study findings and limits: From surviving recipient T cells and thymic progenitors came the high day-60 TCRbeta diversity observed in some patients. T-cell counts and diversity were attributed mostly to newly produced T cells one year after transplant. At around two months after transplant, the alpha-beta T cells were reportedly derived from several hundred expanded clones that came from non-depleted graft cells.

The source was PBMCs, mostly from graft donor cells, collected 360 days after TCRalphabeta/CD19-depleted stem cell transplant. The chain is built from TRBV29-1 and TRBJ2-3, with TRBD2 matching over 8 bases. The clonotype originates from a male patient aged 2 to 9 who had a stem cell transplant for acute myeloid leukemia, so the T cells may come from the graft donor. This chain's CDR3 is CSVVVASGLSGPRNTDTQYF. In DNA, the CDR3 is TGCAGCGTTGTAGTGGCTAGCGGGCTATCCGGGCCCCGGAACACAGATACGCAGTATTTT.